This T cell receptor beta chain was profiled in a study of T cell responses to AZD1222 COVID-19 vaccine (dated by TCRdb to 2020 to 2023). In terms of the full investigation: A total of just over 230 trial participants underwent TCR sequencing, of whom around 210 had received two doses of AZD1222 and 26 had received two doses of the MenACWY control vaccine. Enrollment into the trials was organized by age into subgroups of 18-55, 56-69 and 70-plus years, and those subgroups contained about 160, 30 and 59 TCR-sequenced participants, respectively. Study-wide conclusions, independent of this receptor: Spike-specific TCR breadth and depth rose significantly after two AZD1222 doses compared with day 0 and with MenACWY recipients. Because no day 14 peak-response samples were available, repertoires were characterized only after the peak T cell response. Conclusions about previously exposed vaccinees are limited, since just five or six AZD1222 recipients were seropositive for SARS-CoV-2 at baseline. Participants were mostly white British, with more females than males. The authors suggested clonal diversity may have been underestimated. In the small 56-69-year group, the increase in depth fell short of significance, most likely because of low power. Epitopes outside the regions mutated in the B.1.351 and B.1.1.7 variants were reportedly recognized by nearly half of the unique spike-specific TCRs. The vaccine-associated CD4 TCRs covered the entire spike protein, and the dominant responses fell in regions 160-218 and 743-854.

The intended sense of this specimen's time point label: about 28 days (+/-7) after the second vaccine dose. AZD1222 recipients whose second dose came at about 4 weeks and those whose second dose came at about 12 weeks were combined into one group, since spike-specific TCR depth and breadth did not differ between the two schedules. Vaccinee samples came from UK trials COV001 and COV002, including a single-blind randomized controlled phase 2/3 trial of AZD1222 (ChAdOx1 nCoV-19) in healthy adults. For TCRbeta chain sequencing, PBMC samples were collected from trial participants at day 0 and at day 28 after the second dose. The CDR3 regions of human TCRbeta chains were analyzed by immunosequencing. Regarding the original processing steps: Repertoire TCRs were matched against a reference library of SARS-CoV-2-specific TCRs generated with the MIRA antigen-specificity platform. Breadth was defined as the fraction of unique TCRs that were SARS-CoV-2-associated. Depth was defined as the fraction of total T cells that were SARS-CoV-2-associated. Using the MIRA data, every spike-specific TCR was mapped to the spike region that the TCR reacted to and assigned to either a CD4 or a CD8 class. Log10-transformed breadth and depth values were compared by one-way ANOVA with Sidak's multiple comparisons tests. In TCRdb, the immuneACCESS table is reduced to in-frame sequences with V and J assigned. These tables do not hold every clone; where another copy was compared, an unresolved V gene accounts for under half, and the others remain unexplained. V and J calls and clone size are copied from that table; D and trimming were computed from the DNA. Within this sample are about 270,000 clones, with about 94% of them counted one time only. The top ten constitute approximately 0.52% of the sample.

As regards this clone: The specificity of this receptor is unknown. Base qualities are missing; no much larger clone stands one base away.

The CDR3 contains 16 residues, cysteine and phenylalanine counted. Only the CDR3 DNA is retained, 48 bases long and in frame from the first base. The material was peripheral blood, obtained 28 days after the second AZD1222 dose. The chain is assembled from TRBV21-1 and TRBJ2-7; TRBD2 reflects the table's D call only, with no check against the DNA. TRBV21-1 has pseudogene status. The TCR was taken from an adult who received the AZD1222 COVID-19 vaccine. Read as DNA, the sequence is TGTGCCAGCAGCAAAGGCGGCGGGGCCGGGGCAGACGAGCAGTACTTC. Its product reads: CASSKGGGAGADEQYF.